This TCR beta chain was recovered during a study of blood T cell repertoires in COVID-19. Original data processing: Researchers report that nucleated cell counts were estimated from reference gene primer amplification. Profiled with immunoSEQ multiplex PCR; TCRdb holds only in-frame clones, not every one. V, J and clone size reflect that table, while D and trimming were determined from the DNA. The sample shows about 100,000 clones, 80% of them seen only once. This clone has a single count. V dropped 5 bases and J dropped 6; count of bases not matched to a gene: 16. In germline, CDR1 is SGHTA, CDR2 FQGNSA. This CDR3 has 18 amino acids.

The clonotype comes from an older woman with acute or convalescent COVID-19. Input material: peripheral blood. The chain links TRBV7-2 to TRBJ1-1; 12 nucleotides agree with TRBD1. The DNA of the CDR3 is TGTGCCAGCAGCCCTCAGCCGGGACAGGGGGCTGGGTTGGCTGAAGCTTTCTTT. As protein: CASSPQPGQGAGLAEAFF. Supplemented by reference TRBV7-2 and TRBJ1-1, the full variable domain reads GAGVSQSPSNKVTEKGKDVELRCDPISGHTALYWYRQSLGQGLEFLIYFQGNSAPDKSGLPSDRFSAERTGGSVSTLTIQRTQQEDSAVYLCASSPQPGQGAGLAEAFFGQGTRLTVV.